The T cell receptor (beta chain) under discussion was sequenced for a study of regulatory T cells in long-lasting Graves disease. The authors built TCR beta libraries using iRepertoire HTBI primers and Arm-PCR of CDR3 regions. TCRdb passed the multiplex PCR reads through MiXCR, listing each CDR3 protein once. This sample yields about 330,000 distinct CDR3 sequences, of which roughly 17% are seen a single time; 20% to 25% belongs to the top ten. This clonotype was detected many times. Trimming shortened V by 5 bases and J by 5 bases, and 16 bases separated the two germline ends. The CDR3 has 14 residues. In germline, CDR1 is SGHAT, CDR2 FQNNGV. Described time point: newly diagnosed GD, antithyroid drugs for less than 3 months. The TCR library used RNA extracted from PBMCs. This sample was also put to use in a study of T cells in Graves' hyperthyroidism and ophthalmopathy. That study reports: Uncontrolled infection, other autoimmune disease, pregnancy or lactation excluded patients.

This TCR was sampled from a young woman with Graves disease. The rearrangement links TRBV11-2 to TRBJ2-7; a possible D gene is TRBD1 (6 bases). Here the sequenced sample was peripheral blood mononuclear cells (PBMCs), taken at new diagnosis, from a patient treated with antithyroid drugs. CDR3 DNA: TGTGCCAGCAGCGCAGGTGGGGGCTGGGACGAGCAGTACTTC. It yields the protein CASSAGGGWDEQYF.